The source of this TCR beta chain is a study of patients and donors after allogeneic stem cell transplantation. TCRdb recomputed calls from the RT-PCR reads with MiXCR, one row per CDR3 protein. The table has about 90,000 distinct CDR3 sequences, roughly 48% seen once. Sample: blood, either unsorted or a sorted T cell fraction (not recorded which). The receptor's source is a human donor who was either an allogeneic HSCT recipient or a stem cell or donor lymphocyte infusion donor (not recorded which). It is not recorded whose cells these are; they may come from a transplant donor.

The CDR3 nucleotides read TGTGCCAGCACCCACCGGAGGGGGGATCAGCCCCAGCATTTT. This sequence encodes CASTHRRGDQPQHF. This sequence joins TRBV6-2 or TRBV6-3 and TRBJ1-5; D may be TRBD1 (6 bases). The germline V gene encodes CDR1 MNHEY and CDR2 SVGEGT. The CDR3 extends over 14 amino acids. Trimming cost V 7 bases and J 5 bases, with 15 bases left between them.